Below, 27 T cell receptor beta chains from the same sample are listed, as sequenced in a study of T-cell memory formation after mild COVID-19. MiXCR was run by TCRdb on the 5' RACE reads, yielding one entry per CDR3 protein. The sample has approximately 60,000 distinct CDR3 sequences; about 9.4% are singletons. Source material: PBMCs or a T cell subset sorted from them (not recorded which). These TCRs come from a man aged 18 to 35 who had mild COVID-19 (a few samples of this study predate the infection). Cell type and time point are not known.

This clonotype has just a few counts. The rearrangement links TRBV19 to TRBJ2-5; no reliable D call. Trimming cost V 5 bases and J 5 bases, with 3 bases left between them. The germline V gene has CDR1 LNHDA and CDR2 SQIVND (reference sequence). The CDR3 spans 10 residues. The CDR3 sequence: CASSGETQYF. In nucleotides, the CDR3 is TGTGCCAGTAGTGGGGAGACCCAGTACTTC.

This clonotype was counted at least ten times. The V gene is TRBV12-3 or TRBV12-4, the J gene TRBJ2-5; D unresolved. This CDR3 has 15 amino acids. Between the trimmed V and J ends, which lost 7 bases and 2 bases, there was a span of 17 bases. CDR3 amino acids: CASTGRSTMQETQYF. The CDR3 DNA reads TGTGCCAGCACTGGAAGAAGCACCATGCAAGAGACCCAGTACTTC.

This clonotype was detected only a few times. The CDR3 spells CASSPSRVRGGRADTQYF. CDR3 DNA sequence: TGCGCCAGCAGCCCTTCGAGGGTGCGGGGGGGCAGGGCAGATACGCAGTATTTT. The chain employs TRBV4-1 and TRBJ2-3; 9 bases are a match to TRBD2. V was pared by 4 bases and J by 4 bases, with 15 bases of the junction left unmatched. This CDR3 has 18 amino acids. Germline V gene lookup returns CDR1 MGHRA and CDR2 YSYEKL.

This clonotype showed up many times. V and J are TRBV28 and TRBJ2-7; D is ambiguous. There are 13 residues in the CDR3. Trimming stripped 7 bases from V and 6 bases from J, with 16 bases between. From germline, CDR1 is MDHEN and CDR2 SYDVKM. CDR3 region: CASTTDRAGEQYV. The CDR3 bases are TGTGCCAGCACTACCGACCGGGCCGGCGAGCAGTACGTC.

CDR3 nucleotide sequence: TGTGCCAGCAGTTCCAGCGGGGAATTCGAGCAGTACTTC. Encoded protein: CASSSSGEFEQYF. The chain links TRBV27 to TRBJ2-7; 7 nucleotides align to TRBD2. Germline-derived CDR1 and CDR2 are MNHEY and SMNVEV (reference sequence). The V segment lost 4 bases and the J segment 6 bases; nucleotides outside the gene matches: 6. The length of the CDR3 is 13 residues.

This clonotype was observed a handful of times. The chain links TRBV7-2 to TRBJ2-6; 12 bases agree with TRBD1. CDR3 length equals 17 residues. Germline CDR1 reads SGHTA; CDR2 reads FQGNSA. V trimming: 5 bases; J trimming: 3 bases; junction bases outside the gene matches: 5. CDR3 region: CASSPGTGGGGANVLTF. The CDR3 region has the DNA TGTGCCAGCAGCCCCGGGACAGGGGGCGGTGGGGCCAACGTCCTGACTTTC.

The chain uses TRBV20-1 and TRBJ1-5, with 7 bases identical to TRBD1. Germline CDR1 DFQATT, CDR2 SNEGSKA (reference sequence). The CDR3 runs 14 residues. J was trimmed by 7 bases and V by 3 bases; bases with no gene match: 9. CDR3 sequence reads: CSARKGARMQPQHF. CDR3 DNA sequence: TGCAGTGCTAGGAAGGGGGCGCGGATGCAGCCCCAGCATTTT.

This clonotype appeared a few times. The chain couples TRBV7-2 to TRBJ2-5, with TRBD2 matching over 8 bases. V shed 5 bases and J 5 bases; nucleotides not matched to a gene: 7. Per germline, CDR1 SGHTA and CDR2 FQGNSA. The CDR3 is 14 amino acids. CDR3 region: CASSPTSGVETQYF. CDR3 nucleotides: TGTGCCAGCAGCCCAACTAGCGGTGTGGAGACCCAGTACTTC.

In this sample, this clonotype turned up many times. V and J are TRBV29-1 and TRBJ2-3; either TRBD1 or TRBD2 may supply D (6 bases each). The V gene lost 6 bases and the J gene lost 5 bases, with 15 bases spanning the gap. Per the germline V gene, CDR1 is SQVTM and CDR2 is ANQGSEA. CDR3 size: 13 residues. The CDR3 nucleotides are TGCAGCGTGGGATGGGGGGCAGGAGATACGCAGTATTTT. Protein: CSVGWGAGDTQYF.

The chain couples TRBV28 to TRBJ2-4; D may be TRBD1 or TRBD2 (5 bases each). Germline assignment: CDR1 MDHEN and CDR2 SYDVKM. The germline V and J ends were trimmed by 6 bases and 8 bases, with 20 bases remaining between them. CDR3 size: 15 residues. The CDR3 loop reads CASSPSGPMGDIQYF. The CDR3 DNA is TGTGCCAGCAGCCCTTCGGGACCTATGGGGGACATTCAGTACTTC.

CDR3: CASSPPGAYGYTF. The CDR3, as DNA: TGTGCCAGCAGTCCCCCGGGGGCCTATGGCTACACCTTC. This chain connects TRBV7-8 to TRBJ1-2, with D maybe TRBD1 (6 bases). The CDR3 sequence is 13 residues long. V gave up 6 bases and J gave up 4 bases, with 12 bases separating them. Germline-derived CDR1 and CDR2 are SGHVS and FQNEAQ.

The CDR3, as DNA: TGCAGTGCTTTCCCGGCCACCTCACCATCTCCTAACTATGGCTACACCTTC. The encoded protein is CSAFPATSPSPNYGYTF. This rearrangement joins TRBV20-1 to TRBJ1-2; D is unclear. CDR1 and CDR2 from the germline V gene are DFQATT and SNEGSKA (reference sequence). V was shortened by 5 bases and J by 0 bases, with 22 bases between the two germline ends. CDR3 size: 17 residues.

Only a few counts were recorded for this clonotype. The chain joins TRBV2 to TRBJ2-3; the match to TRBD2 covers 7 bases. Germline lookup yields CDR1 SNHLY and CDR2 FYNNEI. The CDR3 runs 14 residues. Trimming took 6 bases from V and 4 from J; bases not matched to a gene: 7. The CDR3 DNA is TGTGCCAGCAGGACGGGGGGAGGAGCAGATACGCAGTATTTT. Translating gives CASRTGGGADTQYF.

The chain has TRBV7-2 and TRBJ1-5, with a possible D match to TRBD1 (6 bases). The length of the CDR3 is 14 residues. Germline V lookup: CDR1 SGHTA, CDR2 FQGNSA. V lost 7 bases to trimming and J lost 7 bases, with 17 bases between them. The CDR3 loop reads CASNLREGGQPQHF. The CDR3 DNA reads TGTGCCAGCAACCTCAGGGAGGGGGGACAGCCCCAGCATTTT.

The CDR3 DNA sequence: TGTGCCAGCAGTGACAGACTAGCTTTCTTT. Amino acid sequence: CASSDRLAFF. The chain has TRBV6-1 and TRBJ1-1; D is undetermined. Between the trimmed V and J ends, which lost 3 bases and 10 bases, there was a span of 6 bases. CDR3 length equals 10 residues. Germline V gives CDR1 MNHNS, CDR2 SASEGT.

With respect to this clonotype: This clone may be a read error of a much larger clone one base away. The V and J genes are TRBV5-5 and TRBJ2-4; D gene uncertain. CDR1 is SGHKS and CDR2 is YYEKEE in the germline V gene (reference sequence). CDR3 length: 14 residues. Here the CDR3 DNA reads TGTGCCAGCAGCTTGGGTGTAGCCAAAAACAGTCAGTACTTC. This sequence encodes CASSLGVAKNSQYF. The variable domain in full, with the rest retrieved from reference TRBV5-5 and TRBJ2-4, is DAGVTQSPTHLIKTRGQQVTLRCSPISGHKSVSWYQQVLGQGPQFIFQYYEKEERGRGNFPDRFSARQFPNYSSELNVNALLLGDSALYLCASSLGVAKNSQYFGAGTRLSVL.

This clonotype has more than one count but fewer than ten. The chain couples TRBV20-1 to TRBJ1-1, with D tentatively TRBD1 (5 bases). The CDR3 loop spans 13 amino acids. Trimming left V 5 bases short and J 0 bases short, with 10 bases between. CDR1 and CDR2 (germline): DFQATT, SNEGSKA (reference sequence). The CDR3 coding sequence is TGCAGTGCTGATCGACAGATGAACACTGAAGCTTTCTTT. It codes for CSADRQMNTEAFF.

This clonotype was seen repeatedly, ten times or more. The CDR3 region has the DNA TGCAGTGCTAGAATAGCGTACCAAGAGACCCAGTACTTC. This translates into CSARIAYQETQYF. This chain joins TRBV20-1 and TRBJ2-5; D is perhaps TRBD2 (5 bases). The CDR3 loop spans 13 amino acids. The ends were cut back, 2 bases at V and 0 bases at J, with 7 bases in the middle. Germline lookup yields CDR1 DFQATT and CDR2 SNEGSKA (reference sequence).

This clonotype has at least ten counts. The chain is built from TRBV7-9 and TRBJ2-6; D gene unclear. Trimming removed 1 base at V and 0 bases at J, with 1 base between. The CDR3 is 14 residues long. The germline V gene has CDR1 SEHNR and CDR2 FQNEAQ (reference sequence). CDR3 nucleotide sequence: TGTGCCAGCAGCTTAGACTCTGGGGCCAACGTCCTGACTTTC. This translates into CASSLDSGANVLTF. Full variable domain (outside the CDR3, taken from reference TRBV7-9 and TRBJ2-6): DTGVSQNPRHKITKRGQNVTFRCDPISEHNRLYWYRQTLGQGPEFLTYFQNEAQLEKSRLLSDRFSAERPKGSFSTLEIQRTEQGDSAMYLCASSLDSGANVLTFGAGSRLTVL.

The chain is built from TRBV6-2 or TRBV6-3 and TRBJ2-6; no clear D. Trimming removed 2 bases at V and 1 base at J, with 3 bases between. Germline values: CDR1 MNHEY, CDR2 SVGEGT. The CDR3 spans 14 residues. This CDR3 reads CASSYASGANVLTF. CDR3 DNA sequence: TGTGCCAGCAGTTACGCTTCTGGGGCCAACGTCCTGACTTTC.

This clonotype was observed a handful of times. The gene calls are TRBV7-3 and TRBJ1-2, with 8 positions matching TRBD1. The germline CDR1 and CDR2 sequences are SGHTA and FQGTGA. The CDR3 is 14 amino acids. After removal of 2 bases from V and 8 bases from J, the junction contained 7 bases not matched to a gene. The chain's CDR3 is CASSLDQGAGGYTF. DNA for the CDR3: TGTGCCAGCAGCTTAGACCAGGGGGCGGGAGGCTACACCTTC. Combining the CDR3 with reference TRBV7-3 and TRBJ1-2 gives the whole variable domain GAGVSQTPSNKVTEKGKYVELRCDPISGHTALYWYRQSLGQGPEFLIYFQGTGAADDSGLPNDRFFAVRPEGSVSTLKIQRTERGDSAVYLCASSLDQGAGGYTFGSGTRLTVV.

This clonotype showed up just a few times. The V gene is TRBV4-3, the J gene TRBJ2-7, with D perhaps matching TRBD1 or TRBD2 (5 bases each). This CDR3 spans 13 amino acids. The V end was cut by 0 bases, the J end by 9 bases, with 12 bases between. The germline CDR1 and CDR2 sequences are LGHNA and YSLEER. DNA for the CDR3: TGCGCCAGCAGCCAAGACTCCGGGGCCAGGCAGTACTTC. Its protein is CASSQDSGARQYF.

In its sample, this clonotype was seen a few times. This chain connects TRBV24-1 to TRBJ2-2; D perhaps matches TRBD1 (6 bases). Germline-derived CDR1 and CDR2 are KGHDR and SFDVKD. V lost 9 bases and J lost 0, with 13 bases in between. There are 15 residues in the CDR3. The CDR3 is CATHAGQPNTGELFF. DNA of the CDR3: TGTGCCACCCACGCCGGACAGCCGAACACCGGGGAGCTGTTTTTT.

As regards this clonotype: The DNA is left out, because the CDR3 cannot be placed on it with certainty; the CDR3 is given as TCRdb lists it. The chain carries TRBV6-5 and TRBJ2-5. The CDR3 length is 12 residues, termini included. Germline V gene lookup returns CDR1 MNHEY and CDR2 SVGAGI. CDR3 loop: CASSSSGDTQYF.

This clonotype appeared many times. The J gene is TRBJ2-5, the V gene TRBV20-1, with 10 positions matching TRBD2. CDR1 is DFQATT and CDR2 is SNEGSKA in the germline V gene (reference sequence). This CDR3 contains 15 residues. Trimming removed 5 bases from V and 5 bases from J; junction bases left unmatched: 11. In nucleotides, the CDR3 is TGCAGTGCTGGCGTAGCGGGGGGCGGCGGGGAGACCCAGTACTTC. Protein sequence: CSAGVAGGGGETQYF.

CDR3 DNA: TGTGCCAGCTCACCGGAACCCCCAGGGGCCTCGAACATTCAGTACTTC. Protein product: CASSPEPPGASNIQYF. This chain uses TRBV18 with TRBJ2-4, with D maybe TRBD1 (6 bases). Looked up from germline, CDR1 is KGHSH and CDR2 is LQKENI. The CDR3 contains 16 residues. Trimming pared 3 bases from V and 7 bases from J, leaving 19 bases between.

The rearrangement joins TRBV7-2 to TRBJ1-2; 7 nucleotides match TRBD1. The CDR3 contains 12 residues. With 7 bases clipped from V and 4 bases from J, the junction kept 3 bases outside the gene matches. Looked up from germline, CDR1 is SGHTA and CDR2 is FQGNSA. CDR3 nucleotides: TGTGCCAGCACCAGGGACAGCTATGGCTACACCTTC. Residues: CASTRDSYGYTF.